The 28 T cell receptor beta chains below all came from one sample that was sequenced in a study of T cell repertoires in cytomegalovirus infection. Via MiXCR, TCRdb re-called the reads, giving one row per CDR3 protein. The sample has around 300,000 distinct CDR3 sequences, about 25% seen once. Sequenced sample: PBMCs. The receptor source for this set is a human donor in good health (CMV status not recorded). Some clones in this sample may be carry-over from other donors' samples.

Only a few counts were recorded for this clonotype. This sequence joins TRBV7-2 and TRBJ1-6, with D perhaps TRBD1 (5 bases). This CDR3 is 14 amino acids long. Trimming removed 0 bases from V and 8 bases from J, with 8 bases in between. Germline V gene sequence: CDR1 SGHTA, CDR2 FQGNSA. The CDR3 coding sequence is TGTGCCAGCAGCTTAGCGCCGGGGGATTCACCCCTCCACTTT. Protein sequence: CASSLAPGDSPLHF.

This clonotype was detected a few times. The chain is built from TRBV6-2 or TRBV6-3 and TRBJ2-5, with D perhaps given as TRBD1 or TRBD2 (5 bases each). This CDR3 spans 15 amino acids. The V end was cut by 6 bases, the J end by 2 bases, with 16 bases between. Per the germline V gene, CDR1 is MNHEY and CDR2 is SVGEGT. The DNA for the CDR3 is TGTGCCAGCAGCCTAGCCGACAGAGGACAAGAGACCCAGTACTTC. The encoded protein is CASSLADRGQETQYF.

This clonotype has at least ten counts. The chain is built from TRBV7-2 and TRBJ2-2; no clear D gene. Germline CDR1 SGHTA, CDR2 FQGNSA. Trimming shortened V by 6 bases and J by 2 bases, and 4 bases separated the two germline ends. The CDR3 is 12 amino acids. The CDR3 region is CASSGNTGELFF. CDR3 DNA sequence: TGTGCCAGCAGTGGAAACACCGGGGAGCTGTTTTTT. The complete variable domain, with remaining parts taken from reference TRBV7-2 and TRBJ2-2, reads GAGVSQSPSNKVTEKGKDVELRCDPISGHTALYWYRQSLGQGLEFLIYFQGNSAPDKSGLPSDRFSAERTGGSVSTLTIQRTQQEDSAVYLCASSGNTGELFFGEGSRLTVL.

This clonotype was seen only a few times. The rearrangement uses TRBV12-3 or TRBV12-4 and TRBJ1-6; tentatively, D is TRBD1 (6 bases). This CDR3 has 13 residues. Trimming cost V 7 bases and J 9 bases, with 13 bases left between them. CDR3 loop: CASTLGGSSPLHF. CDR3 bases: TGTGCCAGCACCCTAGGGGGGTCTTCACCCCTCCACTTT.

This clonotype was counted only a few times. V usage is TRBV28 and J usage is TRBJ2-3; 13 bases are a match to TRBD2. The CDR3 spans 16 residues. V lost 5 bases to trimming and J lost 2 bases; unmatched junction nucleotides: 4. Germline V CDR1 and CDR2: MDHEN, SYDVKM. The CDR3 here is CASSATSGGATDTQYF. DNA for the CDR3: TGTGCCAGCAGTGCCACTAGCGGGGGGGCCACAGATACGCAGTATTTT.

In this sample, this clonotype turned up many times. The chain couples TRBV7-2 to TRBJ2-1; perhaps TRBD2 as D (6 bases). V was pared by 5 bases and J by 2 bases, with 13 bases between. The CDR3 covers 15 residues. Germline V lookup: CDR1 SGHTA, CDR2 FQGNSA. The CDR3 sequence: CASSPGSGAYNEQFF. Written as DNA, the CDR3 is TGTGCCAGCAGCCCCGGGTCGGGAGCCTACAATGAGCAGTTCTTC.

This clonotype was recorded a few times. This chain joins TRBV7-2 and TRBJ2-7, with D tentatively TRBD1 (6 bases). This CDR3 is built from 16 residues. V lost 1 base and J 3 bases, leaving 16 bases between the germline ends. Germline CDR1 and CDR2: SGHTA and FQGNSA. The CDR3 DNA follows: TGTGCCAGCAGCTTAGTGGGGGCGCTGCCCCACTACGAGCAGTACTTC. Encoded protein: CASSLVGALPHYEQYF.

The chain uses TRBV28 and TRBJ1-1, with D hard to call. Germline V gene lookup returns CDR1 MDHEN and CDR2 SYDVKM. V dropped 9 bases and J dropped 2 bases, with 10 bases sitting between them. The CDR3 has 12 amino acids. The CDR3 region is CASGTVNTEAFF. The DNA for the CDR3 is TGTGCCAGTGGAACAGTTAACACTGAAGCTTTCTTT.

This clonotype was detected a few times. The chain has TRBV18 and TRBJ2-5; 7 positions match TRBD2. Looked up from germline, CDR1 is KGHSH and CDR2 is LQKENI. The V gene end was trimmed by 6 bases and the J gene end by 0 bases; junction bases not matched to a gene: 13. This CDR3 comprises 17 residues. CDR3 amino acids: CASSSRPGREYQETQYF. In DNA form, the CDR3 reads TGTGCCAGCTCCTCCAGACCGGGGAGGGAGTACCAAGAGACCCAGTACTTC.

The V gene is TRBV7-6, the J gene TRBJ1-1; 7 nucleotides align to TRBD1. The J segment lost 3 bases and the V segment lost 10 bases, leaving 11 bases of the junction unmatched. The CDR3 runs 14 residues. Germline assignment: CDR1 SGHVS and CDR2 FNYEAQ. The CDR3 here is CANTKITGDTEAFF. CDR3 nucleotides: TGTGCCAACACTAAAATCACAGGGGACACTGAAGCTTTCTTT.

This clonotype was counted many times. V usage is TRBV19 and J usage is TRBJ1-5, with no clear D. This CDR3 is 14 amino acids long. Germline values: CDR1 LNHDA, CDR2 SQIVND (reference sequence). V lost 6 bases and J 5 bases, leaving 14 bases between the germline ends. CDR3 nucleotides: TGTGCCAGTAGCCCCGACACCCAGGATCAGCCCCAGCATTTT. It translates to CASSPDTQDQPQHF.

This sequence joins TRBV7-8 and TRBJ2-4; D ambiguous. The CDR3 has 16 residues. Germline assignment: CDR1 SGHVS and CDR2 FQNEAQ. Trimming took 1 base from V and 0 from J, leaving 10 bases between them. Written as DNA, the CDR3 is TGTGCCAGCAGCTTAGGTCGCGGTAGAGCCAAAAACATTCAGTACTTC. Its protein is CASSLGRGRAKNIQYF.

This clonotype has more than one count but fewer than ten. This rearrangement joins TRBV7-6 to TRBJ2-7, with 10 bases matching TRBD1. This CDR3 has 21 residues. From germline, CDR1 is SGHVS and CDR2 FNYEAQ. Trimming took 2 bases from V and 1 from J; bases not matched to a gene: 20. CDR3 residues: CASSLPLSDRGPTAISYEQYF. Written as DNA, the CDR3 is TGTGCCAGCAGCTTACCGTTAAGTGACAGGGGGCCGACGGCTATTTCCTACGAGCAGTACTTC.

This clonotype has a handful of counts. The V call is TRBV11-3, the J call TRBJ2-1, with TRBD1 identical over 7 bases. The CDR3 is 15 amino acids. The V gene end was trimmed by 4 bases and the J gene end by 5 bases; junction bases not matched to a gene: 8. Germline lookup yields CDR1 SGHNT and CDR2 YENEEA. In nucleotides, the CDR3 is TGTGCCAGCAGCTCCCGGGACAGATTAAACAATGAGCAGTTCTTC. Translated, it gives CASSSRDRLNNEQFF.

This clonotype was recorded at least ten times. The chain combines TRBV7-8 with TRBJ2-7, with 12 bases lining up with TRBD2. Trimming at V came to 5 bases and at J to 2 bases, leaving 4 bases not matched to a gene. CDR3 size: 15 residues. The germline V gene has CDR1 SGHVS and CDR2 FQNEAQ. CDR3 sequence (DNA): TGTGCCAGCAGCGCCCTAGCGGGAGGGGCCTACGAGCAGTACTTC. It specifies CASSALAGGAYEQYF.

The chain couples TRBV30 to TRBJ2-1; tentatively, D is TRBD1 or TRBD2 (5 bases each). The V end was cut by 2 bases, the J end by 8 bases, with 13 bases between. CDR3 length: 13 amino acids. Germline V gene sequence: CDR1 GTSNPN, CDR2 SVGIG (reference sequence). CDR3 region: CAWSRMVGDEQFF. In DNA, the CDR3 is TGTGCCTGGAGTAGGATGGTGGGGGATGAGCAGTTCTTC.

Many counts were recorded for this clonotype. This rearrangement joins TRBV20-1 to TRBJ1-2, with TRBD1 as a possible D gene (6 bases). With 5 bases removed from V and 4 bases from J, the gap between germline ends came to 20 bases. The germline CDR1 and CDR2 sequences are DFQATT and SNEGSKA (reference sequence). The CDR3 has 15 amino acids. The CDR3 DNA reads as TGCAGTGCTCCTACACTCGGACAGCCTATCTATGGCTACACCTTC. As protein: CSAPTLGQPIYGYTF.

CDR3 region: CASLLETGVDTQYF. CDR3 bases: TGTGCCAGCCTGCTAGAAACAGGGGTTGATACGCAGTATTTT. The chain is built from TRBV2 and TRBJ2-3; 7 bases map to TRBD1. Germline assignment: CDR1 SNHLY and CDR2 FYNNEI. V trimming: 8 bases; J trimming: 6 bases; junction bases outside the gene matches: 11. The CDR3 is made up of 14 amino acids.

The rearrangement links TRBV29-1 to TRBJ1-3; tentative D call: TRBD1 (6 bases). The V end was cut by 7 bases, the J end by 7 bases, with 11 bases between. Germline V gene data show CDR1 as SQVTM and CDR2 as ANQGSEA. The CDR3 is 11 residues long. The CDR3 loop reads CSGGQGNTIYF. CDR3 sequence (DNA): TGCAGCGGAGGGCAGGGGAACACCATATATTTT.

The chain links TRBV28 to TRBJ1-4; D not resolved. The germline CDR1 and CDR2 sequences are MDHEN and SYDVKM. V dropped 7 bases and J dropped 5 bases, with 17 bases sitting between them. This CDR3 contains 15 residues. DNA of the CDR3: TGTGCCAGCACCAAAGGATGGCTGCGGAATGAAAAACTGTTTTTT. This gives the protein CASTKGWLRNEKLFF.

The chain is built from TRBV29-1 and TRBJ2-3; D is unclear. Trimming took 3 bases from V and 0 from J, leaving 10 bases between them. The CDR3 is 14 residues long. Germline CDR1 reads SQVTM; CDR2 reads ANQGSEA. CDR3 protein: CSVEPSPSTDTQYF. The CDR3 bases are TGCAGCGTTGAGCCCAGCCCTAGCACAGATACGCAGTATTTT.

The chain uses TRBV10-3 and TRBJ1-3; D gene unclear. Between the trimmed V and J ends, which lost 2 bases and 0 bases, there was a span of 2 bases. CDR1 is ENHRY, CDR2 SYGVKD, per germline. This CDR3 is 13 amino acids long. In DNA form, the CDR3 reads TGTGCCATCAGTGAGACCTCTGGAAACACCATATATTTT. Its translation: CAISETSGNTIYF.

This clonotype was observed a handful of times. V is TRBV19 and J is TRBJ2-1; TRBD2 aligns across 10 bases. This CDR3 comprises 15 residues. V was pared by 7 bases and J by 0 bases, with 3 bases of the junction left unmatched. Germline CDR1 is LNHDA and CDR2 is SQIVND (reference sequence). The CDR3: CASTIAGGSYNEQFF. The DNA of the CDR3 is TGTGCCAGTACCATAGCGGGAGGCTCCTACAATGAGCAGTTCTTC.

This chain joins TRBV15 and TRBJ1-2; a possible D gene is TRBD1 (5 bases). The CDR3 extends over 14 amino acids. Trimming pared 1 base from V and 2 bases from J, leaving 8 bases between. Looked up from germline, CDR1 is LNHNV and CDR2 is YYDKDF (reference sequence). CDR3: CATSRGDGNYGYTF. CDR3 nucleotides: TGTGCCACCAGCAGAGGGGACGGGAACTATGGCTACACCTTC.

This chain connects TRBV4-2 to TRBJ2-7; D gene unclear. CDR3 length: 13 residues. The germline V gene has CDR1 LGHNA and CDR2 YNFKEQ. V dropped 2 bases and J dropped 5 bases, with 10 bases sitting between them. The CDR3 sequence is CASSQTWVDEQYF. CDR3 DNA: TGTGCCAGCAGCCAAACCTGGGTAGACGAGCAGTACTTC.

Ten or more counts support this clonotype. The CDR3 loop reads CASSQDPAGAGYEQYF. In DNA, the CDR3 is TGTGCCAGCAGCCAAGATCCCGCAGGGGCCGGCTACGAGCAGTACTTC. The chain recombines TRBV4-2 with TRBJ2-7, with a tentative D call TRBD1 (6 bases). Germline V gene lookup returns CDR1 LGHNA and CDR2 YNFKEQ. The ends were cut back, 0 bases at V and 3 bases at J, with 15 bases in the middle. This CDR3 region has 16 residues.

The CDR3 nucleotides are TGTGCCAGCAGCTTAGGACAGGGTGGTTGGAATGAGCAGTTCTTC. Translated, it gives CASSLGQGGWNEQFF. V is TRBV11-2 and J is TRBJ2-1; 7 nucleotides line up with TRBD1. The V gene end was trimmed by 1 base and the J gene end by 7 bases; junction bases not matched to a gene: 7. CDR1 and CDR2 from the germline V gene are SGHAT and FQNNGV. CDR3 length equals 15 residues. Full variable domain (outside the CDR3, taken from reference TRBV11-2 and TRBJ2-1): EAGVAQSPRYKIIEKRQSVAFWCNPISGHATLYWYQQILGQGPKLLIQFQNNGVVDDSQLPKDRFSAERLKGVDSTLKIQPAKLEDSAVYLCASSLGQGGWNEQFFGPGTRLTVL.

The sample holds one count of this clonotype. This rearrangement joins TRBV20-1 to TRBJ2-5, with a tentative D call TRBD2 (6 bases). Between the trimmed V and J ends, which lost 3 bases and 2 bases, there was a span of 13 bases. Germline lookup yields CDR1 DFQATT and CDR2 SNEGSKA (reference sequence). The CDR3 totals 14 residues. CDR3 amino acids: CSASPGVGQETQYF. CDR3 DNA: TGCAGTGCTAGCCCGGGAGTCGGGCAAGAGACCCAGTACTTC.